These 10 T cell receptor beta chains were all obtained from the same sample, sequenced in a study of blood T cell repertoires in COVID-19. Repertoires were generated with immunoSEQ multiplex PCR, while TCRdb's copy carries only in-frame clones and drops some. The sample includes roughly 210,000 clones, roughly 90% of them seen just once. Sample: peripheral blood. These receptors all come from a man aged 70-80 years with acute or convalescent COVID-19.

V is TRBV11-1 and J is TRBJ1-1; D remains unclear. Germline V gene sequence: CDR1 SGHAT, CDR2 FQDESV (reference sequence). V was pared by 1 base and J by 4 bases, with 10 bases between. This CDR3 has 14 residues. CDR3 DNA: TGTGCCAGCAGCTTAGGAGTGATAAGCACTGAAGCTTTCTTT. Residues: CASSLGVISTEAFF.

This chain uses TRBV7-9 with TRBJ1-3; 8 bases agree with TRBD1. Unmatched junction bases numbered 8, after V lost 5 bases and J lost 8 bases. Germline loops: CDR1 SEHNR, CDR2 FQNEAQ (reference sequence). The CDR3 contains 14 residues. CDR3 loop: CASSVGQGGDTIYF. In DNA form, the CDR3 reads TGTGCCAGCAGCGTCGGACAGGGAGGTGACACCATATATTTT.

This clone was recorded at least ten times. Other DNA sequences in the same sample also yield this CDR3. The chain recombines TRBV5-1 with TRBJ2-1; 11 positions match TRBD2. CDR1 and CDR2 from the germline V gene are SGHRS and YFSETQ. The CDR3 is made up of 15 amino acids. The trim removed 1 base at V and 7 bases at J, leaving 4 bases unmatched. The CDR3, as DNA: TGCGCCAGCAGCTTGACTAGCGGGAGTGGGAATGAGCAGTTCTTC. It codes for CASSLTSGSGNEQFF.

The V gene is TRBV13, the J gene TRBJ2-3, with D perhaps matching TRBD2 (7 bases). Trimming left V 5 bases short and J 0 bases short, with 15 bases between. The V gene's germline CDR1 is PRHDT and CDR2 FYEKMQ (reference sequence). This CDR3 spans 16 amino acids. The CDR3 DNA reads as TGTGCCAGCAGCCAGGCCGGGGGGCTGAGCACAGATACGCAGTATTTT. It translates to CASSQAGGLSTDTQYF. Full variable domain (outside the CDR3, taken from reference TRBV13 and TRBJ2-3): AAGVIQSPRHLIKEKRETATLKCYPIPRHDTVYWYQQGPGQDPQFLISFYEKMQSDKGSIPDRFSAQQFSDYHSELNMSSLELGDSALYFCASSQAGGLSTDTQYFGPGTRLTVL.

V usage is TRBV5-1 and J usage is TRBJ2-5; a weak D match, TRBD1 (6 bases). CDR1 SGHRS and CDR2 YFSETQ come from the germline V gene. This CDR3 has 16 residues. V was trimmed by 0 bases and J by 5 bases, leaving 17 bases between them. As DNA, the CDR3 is TGCGCCAGCAGCTTGGTAACAGGGCCTGAGGGGGAGACCCAGTACTTC. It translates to CASSLVTGPEGETQYF.

CDR3 residues: CASSQGLASETQYF. For the CDR3, the DNA is TGTGCCAGCAGCCAGGGACTAGCGTCCGAGACCCAGTACTTC. The V gene is TRBV7-2, the J gene TRBJ2-5; 10 bases are a match to TRBD2. With 5 bases clipped from V and 5 bases from J, the junction kept 5 bases outside the gene matches. The length of the CDR3 is 14 residues. Germline-derived CDR1 and CDR2 are SGHTA and FQGNSA.

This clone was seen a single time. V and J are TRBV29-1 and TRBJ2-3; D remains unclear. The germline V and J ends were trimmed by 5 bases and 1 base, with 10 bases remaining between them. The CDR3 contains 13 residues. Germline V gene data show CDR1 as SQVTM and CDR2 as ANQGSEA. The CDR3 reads CSVRVGGTDTQYF. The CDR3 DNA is TGCAGCGTTCGGGTCGGCGGCACAGATACGCAGTATTTT.

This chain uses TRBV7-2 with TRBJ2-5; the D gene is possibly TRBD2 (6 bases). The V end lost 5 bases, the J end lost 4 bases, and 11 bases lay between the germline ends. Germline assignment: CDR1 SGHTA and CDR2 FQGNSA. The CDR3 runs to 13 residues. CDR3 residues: CASSAQRVETQYF. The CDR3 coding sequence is TGTGCCAGCAGCGCTCAGCGGGTAGAGACCCAGTACTTC. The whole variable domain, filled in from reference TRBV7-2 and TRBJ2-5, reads GAGVSQSPSNKVTEKGKDVELRCDPISGHTALYWYRQSLGQGLEFLIYFQGNSAPDKSGLPSDRFSAERTGGSVSTLTIQRTQQEDSAVYLCASSAQRVETQYFGPGTRLLVL.

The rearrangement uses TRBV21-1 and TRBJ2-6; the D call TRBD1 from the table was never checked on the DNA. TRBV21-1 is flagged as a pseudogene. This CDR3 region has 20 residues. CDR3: CASSKGGHRKLVSGANVLTF. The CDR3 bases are TGTGCCAGCAGCAAAGGGGGGCACAGGAAATTAGTCTCTGGGGCCAACGTCCTGACTTTC.

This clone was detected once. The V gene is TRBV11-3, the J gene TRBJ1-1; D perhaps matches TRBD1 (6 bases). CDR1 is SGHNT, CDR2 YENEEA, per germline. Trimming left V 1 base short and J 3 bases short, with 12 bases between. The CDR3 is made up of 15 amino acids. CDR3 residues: CASSLVQGRDTEAFF. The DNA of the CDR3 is TGTGCCAGCAGCTTAGTCCAGGGGAGGGACACTGAAGCTTTCTTT.